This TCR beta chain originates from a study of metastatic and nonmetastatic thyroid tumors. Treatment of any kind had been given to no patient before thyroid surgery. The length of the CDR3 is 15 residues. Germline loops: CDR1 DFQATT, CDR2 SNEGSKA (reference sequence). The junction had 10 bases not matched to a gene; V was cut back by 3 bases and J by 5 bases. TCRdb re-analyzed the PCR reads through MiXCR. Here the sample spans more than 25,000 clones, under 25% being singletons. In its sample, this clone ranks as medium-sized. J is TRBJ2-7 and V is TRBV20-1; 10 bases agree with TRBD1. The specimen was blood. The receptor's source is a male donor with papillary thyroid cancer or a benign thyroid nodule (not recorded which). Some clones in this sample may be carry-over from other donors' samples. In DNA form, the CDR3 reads TGCAGTGCTAGTGATTGGGACAGGGGTAGAGACGAGCAGTACTTC. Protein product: CSASDWDRGRDEQYF.